This entry features one TCR beta chain sequence. This specimen belongs to a study of cytotoxic CD8 clonotypes in ibrutinib-treated CLL. Study summary: Across the patients, roughly 10 were relapsed/refractory, some 14 treatment-naive and about 17 IGHV unmutated.

Assay used: immunoSEQ multiplex PCR; TCRdb lists only in-frame clones, some missing. The profile shows under 75,000 clones, over 60% of them singletons. The V and J ends lost 4 bases and 4 bases, in that order; junction bases with no gene match: 7. The CDR3 is 14 amino acids. Germline CDR1 reads SQVTM; CDR2 reads ANQGSEA. The sequencing here drew on PBMCs, taken after 12 months of ibrutinib treatment. This TCR derives from a human donor with chronic lymphocytic leukemia. The gene calls are TRBV29-1 and TRBJ1-1; 9 bases agree with TRBD1. CDR3 protein: CSVAGQGSVTEAFF. In nucleotides, the CDR3 is TGCAGCGTTGCGGGACAGGGATCGGTCACTGAAGCTTTCTTT.